This T cell receptor beta chain was captured in a study of T cell clonotyping in hematopoietic cell transplantation (dated by TCRdb to the early 2020s). Some background on the complete study: A total of fewer than 150 blood samples were gathered in the study from 30 to 35 consecutive transplant recipients along with their related donors. Patients were recruited between 2015 and January 2017 and followed until September 2020 or death. Beyond this particular receptor, the publication reports: Overlap with donor repertoires was found for only a small fraction of recipient repertoires, with over 95% found to appear de novo at the given depth. Inverse Simpson Index values from donors and from recipients before transplant predicted broader TCR repertoire diversity after transplant. Sample size was limited, and cells were not sorted, so CD4 and CD8 repertoire contributions could not be separated. After transplant, TCR diversity in recipients dropped, and pathologically expanded clonotypes climbed progressively between day 30 and day 180.

Reading the label with the study, this specimen's time point is: 100 days after allo-HCT. Recipient blood was collected about 28 days before transplant and at days 30, 100 and 180 after transplant. Nuclei Lysis Solution was used to extract genomic DNA from fresh or cryopreserved unfractionated peripheral blood mononuclear cells. TCR beta CDR3 regions were amplified from genomic DNA with the immunoSEQ assay, a bias-controlled multiplex PCR using V- and J-specific primers. In a second PCR step, the CDR3 amplicons were tagged with a proprietary barcode plus Illumina adapter sequences. An Illumina MiSeq instrument was used for sequencing of the CDR3 libraries. The authors' analysis ran thus. Export and quality control were done with immunoSEQ Analyzer 3.0, while downstream analyses used R Bioconductor and Immunarch. Only productive rearrangements within the normalized downsampled data set were used in the calculation of repertoire metrics. In the normalized cohort, clonotypes with more than 5 templates were defined as pathologically expanded. Repertoire diversity was measured with the Inverse Simpson Index. To capture all clonotypes, CMV-specificity analyses were performed on the non-normalized data set. This immuneACCESS table, as held by TCRdb, lists in-frame sequences with V and J called but not all clones. Of the missing ones, under half trace to an unresolved V gene in checked studies; the others have no known cause. That table gives V, J and clone size, and the DNA gave D and trimming. Recorded for this sample are 4,600 or so clones; 60% to 80% of them occurred a single time. Around 26% of the sample comes from the top ten.

This clone was counted only a few times. It lacks a known antigen. No much larger clone exists at a distance of one base, and base qualities are not known. CDR1 and CDR2 are read off the germline V gene as ENHRY and SYGVKD. V loses 4 bases, J loses 7 bases, and the germline ends lie 26 bases apart. Its CDR3 holds 18 amino acids, cysteine through phenylalanine. Solely the CDR3 DNA is kept, with 54 bases framed from the first base. The TCR was taken from a female patient in her fifties who had an allogeneic stem cell transplant from an unrelated donor, so the T cells may come from the graft donor. Some clones in this sample may be carry-over from other donors' samples. The sequence is built from TRBV10-3 and TRBJ2-1; TRBD1 might be the D gene, on 6 matching bases. Specimen: peripheral blood mononuclear cells, collected 100 days after allogeneic stem cell transplant. The CDR3 protein is CAISGLEGMEAGTNEQFF. The sequenced DNA: TGTGCCATCAGTGGTCTCGAGGGAATGGAGGCAGGGACAAATGAGCAGTTCTTC.